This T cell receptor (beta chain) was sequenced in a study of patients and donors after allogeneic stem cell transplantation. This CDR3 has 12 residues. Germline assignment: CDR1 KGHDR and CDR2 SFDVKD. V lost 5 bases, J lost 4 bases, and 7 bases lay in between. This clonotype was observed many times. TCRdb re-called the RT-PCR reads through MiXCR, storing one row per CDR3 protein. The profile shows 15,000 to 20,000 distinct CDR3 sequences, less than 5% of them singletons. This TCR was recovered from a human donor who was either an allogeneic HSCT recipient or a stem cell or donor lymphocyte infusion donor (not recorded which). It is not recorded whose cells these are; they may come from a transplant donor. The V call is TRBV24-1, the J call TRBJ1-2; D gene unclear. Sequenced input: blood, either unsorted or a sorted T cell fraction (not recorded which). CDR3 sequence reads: CATSVEGYGYTF. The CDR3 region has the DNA TGTGCCACCAGTGTCGAGGGCTATGGCTACACCTTC.